This T cell receptor beta chain emerged from a study of blood T cells in healthy people across ages. Each of the donors had roughly 10 milliliters of peripheral blood drawn into EDTA-treated Vacutainer tubes. Per-sample PBMC isolation yielded at least 6.5 million cells. Then a second PCR, running roughly 6 to 12 cycles, was carried out with a sample-barcoded 5' primer and a J-beta primer mix. Each TCR beta cDNA got a 12-nucleotide random molecular identifier. Each CDR3 protein gets one entry after TCRdb re-called the 5' RACE reads with MiXCR. Of approximately 1,100,000 distinct CDR3 sequences detected, 40% to 45% appear once; the ten largest clones hold about 20%. For this clonotype: What it recognizes is unknown.

The CDR3 consists of 15 residues. The V gene end was trimmed by 3 bases and the J gene end by 1 base; junction bases not matched to a gene: 4. The V gene's germline CDR1 is SGHTA and CDR2 FQGNSA. Whole-study findings and limits: Reliance upon unsorted PBMCs precluded definitive naive versus antigen-experienced comparison.

The TCR sequence derives from an older woman in good health. V and J are TRBV7-2 and TRBJ2-3, with TRBD2 identical over 7 bases. The material sequenced was blood. The CDR3 sequence is CASSFMAGGTDTQYF. The CDR3 bases are TGTGCCAGCAGCTTTATGGCGGGAGGCACAGATACGCAGTATTTT.